Below are 16 T cell receptor beta chains sequenced from a single sample in a study of blood T cell repertoires in COVID-19. Profiling relied on immunoSEQ multiplex PCR, and the TCRdb table lists in-frame clones only, not all of them. The sample has nearly 300,000 clones, about 87% seen once. Sequences were obtained from peripheral blood. The receptors shown here come from a woman aged 25 to 45 who had recovered from COVID-19.

J is TRBJ1-6 and V is TRBV19; 10 bases match TRBD1. Germline-derived CDR1 and CDR2 are LNHDA and SQIVND (reference sequence). V shed 5 bases and J 8 bases; nucleotides not matched to a gene: 12. The CDR3 consists of 17 residues. The CDR3 here is CASSSGRDRGLDSPLHF. The CDR3 DNA reads TGTGCCAGTAGTTCGGGGCGGGACAGGGGACTCGATTCACCCCTCCACTTT.

This rearrangement joins TRBV5-8 to TRBJ1-1; 8 bases fit TRBD1. The germline CDR1 and CDR2 sequences are SGHTS and YDEGEE. With 2 bases clipped from V and 1 base from J, the junction kept 10 bases outside the gene matches. The CDR3 sequence is 17 residues long. CDR3 DNA sequence: TGTGCCAGCAGCTTTTCCCCAGGGGGCGCGACGAACACTGAAGCTTTCTTT. Amino acid sequence: CASSFSPGGATNTEAFF.

The chain employs TRBV4-1 and TRBJ2-1, with 9 bases fitting TRBD2. V shed 0 bases, J shed 7 bases, and the junction held 7 bases outside the gene matches. The V gene's germline CDR1 is MGHRA and CDR2 YSYEKL. The CDR3 extends over 16 amino acids. CDR3 DNA sequence: TGCGCCAGCAGCCAAGATCGGGGACTAGCAGGGAATGAGCAGTTCTTC. Translated, it gives CASSQDRGLAGNEQFF.

CDR3 sequence reads: CASSLTSGGAQEQFF. The DNA of the CDR3 is TGTGCCAGCAGCCTTACTAGCGGGGGGGCCCAGGAGCAGTTCTTC. J is TRBJ2-1 and V is TRBV7-2, with TRBD2 matching over 13 bases. The CDR3 loop spans 15 amino acids. V trimming: 5 bases; J trimming: 10 bases; junction bases outside the gene matches: 8. Per germline, CDR1 SGHTA and CDR2 FQGNSA.

The chain recombines TRBV6-2 or TRBV6-3 with TRBJ2-5; tentative D call: TRBD1 (5 bases). The ends were cut back, 6 bases at V and 2 bases at J, with 10 bases in the middle. The CDR3 is 13 residues long. Germline V lookup: CDR1 MNHEY, CDR2 SVGEGT. The CDR3 sequence: CASSDDSQETQYF. For the CDR3, the DNA is TGTGCCAGCAGCGACGACAGTCAAGAGACCCAGTACTTC.

The J gene is TRBJ2-5, the V gene TRBV24-1, with TRBD2 matching 12 bases. This CDR3 has 16 residues. J gave up 4 bases and V 3 bases, and 5 bases lay outside the gene matches. The germline CDR1 and CDR2 sequences are KGHDR and SFDVKD. The CDR3 DNA follows: TGTGCCACCAGTGATACTACTAGCGGGGGGTTAGAGACCCAGTACTTC. Residues: CATSDTTSGGLETQYF.

CDR3 amino acids: CAIGGTVGNTIYF. As DNA, the CDR3 is TGTGCCATCGGCGGGACGGTGGGAAACACCATATATTTT. The gene calls are TRBV10-3 and TRBJ1-3; a possible D gene is TRBD1 (5 bases). Germline V gives CDR1 ENHRY, CDR2 SYGVKD. This CDR3 has 13 amino acids. V was trimmed by 8 bases and J by 4 bases, leaving 12 bases between them.

The chain links TRBV19 to TRBJ1-1, with TRBD1 matching 8 bases. The CDR3 loop spans 16 amino acids. The V and J ends lost 4 bases and 0 bases, in that order; junction bases with no gene match: 7. CDR1 and CDR2 from the germline V gene are LNHDA and SQIVND (reference sequence). The CDR3 region has the DNA TGTGCCAGTAGTAAGTTCGGACAGGGTGTGAACACTGAAGCTTTCTTT. Amino acid sequence: CASSKFGQGVNTEAFF.

The CDR3 bases are TGCGCCAGCAGCTACACGGAGGGTTCGAATGAAAAACTGTTTTTT. Translated: CASSYTEGSNEKLFF. This sequence joins TRBV5-1 and TRBJ1-4; no definite D call. The CDR3 covers 15 residues. V was pared by 3 bases and J by 5 bases, with 14 bases between. The germline V gene encodes CDR1 SGHRS and CDR2 YFSETQ.

This clone showed up just once. J is TRBJ1-1 and V is TRBV11-3; TRBD1 is a possible D gene (5 bases). The CDR3 is made up of 14 amino acids. Germline V gene data show CDR1 as SGHNT and CDR2 as YENEEA. The V end lost 2 bases, the J end lost 1 base, and 8 bases lay between the germline ends. CDR3 DNA: TGTGCCAGCAGCTTATCGGGGGAGAACACTGAAGCTTTCTTT. Translated: CASSLSGENTEAFF.

The genes are TRBV5-4 and TRBJ2-7; 7 bases line up with TRBD2. The CDR3 covers 15 residues. V was pared by 4 bases and J by 2 bases, with 9 bases of the junction left unmatched. CDR1 and CDR2 (germline): SGHNT, YYREEE (reference sequence). CDR3 coding DNA: TGTGCCAGCAGCGGAGGCGGGAGCAGCGCCTACGAGCAGTACTTC. This codes for CASSGGGSSAYEQYF.

The chain uses TRBV30 and TRBJ1-2; perhaps TRBD1 as D (6 bases). The germline V gene has CDR1 GTSNPN and CDR2 SVGIG (reference sequence). V gave up 8 bases and J gave up 2 bases, with 18 bases separating them. The CDR3 spans 14 residues. As DNA, the CDR3 is TGTGCCGGCCCTAGGGGCAGGGGAAACTATGGCTACACCTTC. Translating gives CAGPRGRGNYGYTF.

V gene TRBV4-1 combines with J gene TRBJ2-1; TRBD2 matches 11 bases. With 0 bases clipped from V and 5 bases from J, the junction kept 9 bases outside the gene matches. Germline V lookup: CDR1 MGHRA, CDR2 YSYEKL. The CDR3 spans 18 residues. The CDR3 bases are TGCGCCAGCAGCCAAGATTCAGTAGCGGGGGGGCCCCACAATGAGCAGTTCTTC. Protein: CASSQDSVAGGPHNEQFF.

This sequence joins TRBV6-5 and TRBJ1-2, with D perhaps matching TRBD1 (6 bases). The germline gives CDR1 MNHEY, CDR2 SVGAGI. CDR3 length: 13 residues. Deletions cut 4 bases from V and 3 bases from J, with 9 bases between. The CDR3 region is CASSSPGDYGYTF. CDR3 bases: TGTGCCAGCAGTTCCCCAGGGGACTATGGCTACACCTTC.

The chain couples TRBV7-8 to TRBJ1-3, with D tentatively TRBD1 (5 bases). Per the germline V gene, CDR1 is SGHVS and CDR2 is FQNEAQ. This CDR3 is 19 amino acids long. Trimming left V 2 bases short and J 6 bases short, with 26 bases between. CDR3 DNA: TGTGCCAGCAGCTTAAGAGGAAATCGGGACTCAACGGGGATAAACACCATATATTTT. Its translation is CASSLRGNRDSTGINTIYF.

The gene calls are TRBV4-1 and TRBJ1-1; 12 bases align to TRBD1. CDR3 size: 17 residues. Germline CDR1 reads MGHRA; CDR2 reads YSYEKL. Unmatched junction bases numbered 6, after V lost 1 base and J lost 3 bases. DNA of the CDR3: TGCGCCAGCAGCCAAGCCGGGACAGGGGGCGCCGACACTGAAGCTTTCTTT. This encodes CASSQAGTGGADTEAFF.